These 27 T cell receptor beta chains share one sample of origin, sequenced in a study of Ad26.COV2.S vaccination and SARS-CoV-2 variants. Some clones are missing from TCRdb's copy, which holds only in-frame ones; the method was immunoSEQ multiplex PCR. Of about 680,000 clones in the sample, about 90% were seen once. Indicated treatment: around 19 received Ad26.COV2.S at low or high dose, single or two shots; 5 received placebo; per-sample allocation not given. Material that was analyzed had been drawn on day 63 after the first vaccine or placebo injection. The sequences come from peripheral blood, collected in a trial of Ad26.COV2.S vaccine versus placebo. These receptors originate from a person aged 18-65 years who received the Ad26.COV2.S COVID-19 vaccine or a placebo.

The rearrangement joins TRBV9 to TRBJ2-1; 13 nucleotides match TRBD2. The V gene end was trimmed by 3 bases and the J gene end by 7 bases; junction bases not matched to a gene: 7. The V gene's germline CDR1 is SGDLS and CDR2 YYNGEE. The CDR3 spans 16 residues. CDR3 in DNA: TGTGCCAGCAGCGCCCTTACTAGCGGGGGGGCAAATGAGCAGTTCTTC. This gives the protein CASSALTSGGANEQFF.

This clone was seen a few times. The chain joins TRBV5-1 to TRBJ2-7; 8 bases map to TRBD1. Germline CDR1 SGHRS, CDR2 YFSETQ. CDR3 length: 14 amino acids. V was clipped by 1 base and J by 5 bases; unmatched bases: 5. The CDR3, as DNA: TGCGCCAGCAGCTTGTCAGGGGGCGGGGACGAGCAGTACTTC. Amino acids: CASSLSGGGDEQYF.

V and J are TRBV5-1 and TRBJ2-5, with D unresolved. The CDR3 loop spans 16 amino acids. V was cut by 4 bases and J by 5 bases, with 21 bases left in between. In germline, CDR1 is SGHRS, CDR2 YFSETQ. CDR3 protein: CASSPPLQTMGETQYF. Here the CDR3 DNA reads TGCGCCAGCAGCCCCCCGCTTCAAACCATGGGGGAGACCCAGTACTTC.

CDR3: CAPEGQETQYF. The CDR3 DNA reads TGTGCCCCGGAGGGCCAAGAGACCCAGTACTTC. The chain joins TRBV19 to TRBJ2-5; a possible D gene is TRBD2 (6 bases). Trimming took 11 bases from V and 1 from J, leaving 8 bases between them. The germline CDR1 and CDR2 sequences are LNHDA and SQIVND (reference sequence). The CDR3 consists of 11 residues.

The chain has TRBV19 and TRBJ2-6; TRBD1 is a possible D gene (6 bases). There are 18 residues in the CDR3. The V end lost 5 bases, the J end lost 2 bases, and 19 bases lay between the germline ends. The germline V gene has CDR1 LNHDA and CDR2 SQIVND (reference sequence). The CDR3, as DNA: TGTGCCAGTAGTGCCCAGGGGATAAACAGGGCTGGGGCCAACGTCCTGACTTTC. Translation: CASSAQGINRAGANVLTF.

V gene TRBV4-3 combines with J gene TRBJ1-3; D unresolved. The V and J ends lost 0 bases and 4 bases respectively, with 7 bases between them. Germline CDR1 reads LGHNA; CDR2 reads YSLEER. The CDR3 consists of 14 residues. CDR3 residues: CASSQDGIGNTIYF. CDR3 DNA sequence: TGCGCCAGCAGCCAAGACGGGATCGGAAACACCATATATTTT.

This chain links TRBV4-2 with TRBJ2-4; tentative D call: TRBD2 (6 bases). V lost 6 bases and J lost 7, with 19 bases in between. CDR3 length: 15 residues. Germline CDR1 is LGHNA and CDR2 is YNFKEQ. The CDR3 is CASSQSSDGGNIQYF. The CDR3 DNA reads as TGTGCCAGCAGTCAGTCGTCTGACGGAGGGAACATTCAGTACTTC.

This chain joins TRBV7-2 and TRBJ1-3; D is unclear. CDR3 size: 15 residues. The V gene's germline CDR1 is SGHTA and CDR2 FQGNSA. With 0 bases removed from V and 0 bases from J, the gap between germline ends came to 6 bases. CDR3 in amino acids: CASSLALISGNTIYF. The CDR3 nucleotides read TGTGCCAGCAGCTTAGCGCTGATCTCTGGAAACACCATATATTTT.

The J gene is TRBJ2-1, the V gene TRBV19, with 8 nucleotides matching TRBD2. Germline lookup yields CDR1 LNHDA and CDR2 SQIVND (reference sequence). Trimming took 8 bases from V and 8 from J; bases not matched to a gene: 8. CDR3 length: 13 residues. CDR3 sequence (DNA): TGTGCCAGTGGCCCCGGGGGGGCAGATGAGCAGTTCTTC. This sequence encodes CASGPGGADEQFF.

The chain uses TRBV7-2 and TRBJ1-5; D remains ambiguous. Trimming took 3 bases from V and 1 from J, leaving 10 bases between them. Germline CDR1 SGHTA, CDR2 FQGNSA. This CDR3 is 15 amino acids long. Here the CDR3 DNA reads TGTGCCAGCAGCTTGGGCCTCGGGAGCAATCAGCCCCAGCATTTT. Protein sequence: CASSLGLGSNQPQHF.

V and J are TRBV7-9 and TRBJ2-3, with 11 positions matching TRBD2. The germline gives CDR1 SEHNR, CDR2 FQNEAQ (reference sequence). V lost 2 bases, J lost 6 bases, and 4 bases stayed unmatched. This CDR3 region has 15 residues. The CDR3 nucleotides read TGTGCCAGCAGCTTACGACTAGCGGGGACTGATACGCAGTATTTT. It encodes CASSLRLAGTDTQYF.

The V call is TRBV29-1, the J call TRBJ1-2, with D uncertain. Germline CDR1 SQVTM, CDR2 ANQGSEA. The CDR3 extends over 15 amino acids. V shed 4 bases and J shed 2 bases, with 17 bases lying between them. The CDR3 sequence: CSVGYLEDPNYGYTF. For the CDR3, the DNA is TGCAGCGTTGGGTATTTGGAGGACCCAAACTATGGCTACACCTTC.

The chain recombines TRBV18 with TRBJ2-2, with 7 bases aligning to TRBD2. Germline values: CDR1 KGHSH, CDR2 LQKENI. V lost 1 base, J lost 1 base, and 3 bases stayed unmatched. The CDR3 consists of 16 residues. The CDR3 is CASSPQRGRNTGELFF. The CDR3 DNA is TGTGCCAGCTCACCACAGCGGGGCAGGAACACCGGGGAGCTGTTTTTT.

This clone was detected a few times. This rearrangement joins TRBV18 to TRBJ1-4; D perhaps matches TRBD1 (6 bases). Trimming took off 6 bases at V and 11 bases at J, with 16 bases between the two ends. The CDR3 consists of 13 residues. Germline-derived CDR1 and CDR2 are KGHSH and LQKENI. The CDR3: CASSNQGGDKLFF. In nucleotides, the CDR3 is TGTGCCAGCTCGAACCAAGGGGGGGATAAACTGTTTTTT.

The rearrangement joins TRBV18 to TRBJ2-7; D may be TRBD1 or TRBD2 (5 bases each). Germline V gives CDR1 KGHSH, CDR2 LQKENI. The CDR3 loop spans 13 amino acids. Trimming stripped 5 bases from V and 1 base from J, with 9 bases between. The DNA of the CDR3 is TGTGCCAGCTCAGGCAGGGAGTCCTACGAGCAGTACTTC. The encoded protein is CASSGRESYEQYF. Looking up the rest from reference TRBV18 and TRBJ2-7 gives the full variable domain: NAGVMQNPRHLVRRRGQEARLRCSPMKGHSHVYWYRQLPEEGLKFMVYLQKENIIDESGMPKERFSAEFPKEGPSILRIQQVVRGDSAAYFCASSGRESYEQYFGPGTRLTVT.

The CDR3 spells CSVLLVRDTEAFF. CDR3 DNA: TGCAGCGTCCTACTGGTCAGGGATACTGAAGCTTTCTTT. The chain employs TRBV29-1 and TRBJ1-1, with a tentative D call TRBD1 (5 bases). V was trimmed by 6 bases and J by 5 bases, leaving 16 bases between them. The CDR3 extends over 13 amino acids. CDR1 and CDR2 from the germline V gene are SQVTM and ANQGSEA.

Concerning this clone: One junction end disagrees with the germline gene, perhaps due to a read error. The chain joins TRBV5-1 to TRBJ2-7; D not resolved. Germline V gives CDR1 SGHRS, CDR2 YFSETQ. CDR3 length: 15 residues. This chain's CDR3 is CASSLEGLHSNEQYF. The CDR3 nucleotides read TGCGCCAGCAGCTTGGAGGGCCTCCACTCCAACGAGCAGTACTTC.

The chain uses TRBV7-6 and TRBJ2-1; 8 nucleotides match TRBD2. The CDR3 is 17 amino acids. With 1 base clipped from V and 9 bases from J, the junction kept 14 bases outside the gene matches. Germline V gene data show CDR1 as SGHVS and CDR2 as FNYEAQ. The CDR3 sequence is CASSLGGAGTSFSEQFF. The DNA for the CDR3 is TGTGCCAGCAGCTTAGGTGGGGCCGGGACTAGTTTCAGTGAGCAGTTCTTC.

The chain has TRBV18 and TRBJ2-7; D uncertain. Germline CDR1 reads KGHSH; CDR2 reads LQKENI. The CDR3 runs to 12 residues. Between the trimmed V and J ends, which lost 3 bases and 2 bases, there was a span of 5 bases. CDR3 nucleotides: TGTGCCAGCTCACCGGACCCCTACGAGCAGTACTTC. Residues: CASSPDPYEQYF.

The chain couples TRBV9 to TRBJ2-5; D is tentatively TRBD1 or TRBD2 (5 bases each). Trimming took off 5 bases at V and 6 bases at J, with 17 bases between the two ends. This CDR3 has 14 residues. CDR1 is SGDLS, CDR2 YYNGEE, per germline. The CDR3 DNA reads TGTGCCAGCAGTGTCGGCATGGGGGAGAAGACCCAGTACTTC. Translated, it gives CASSVGMGEKTQYF.

The gene calls are TRBV27 and TRBJ2-7; 7 bases are a match to TRBD2. After removal of 6 bases from V and 2 bases from J, the junction contained 10 bases not matched to a gene. This CDR3 comprises 15 residues. The V gene's germline CDR1 is MNHEY and CDR2 SMNVEV (reference sequence). CDR3 sequence reads: CASRSSGGKAYEQYF. The CDR3 DNA reads as TGTGCCAGCAGGTCTAGCGGAGGGAAGGCCTACGAGCAGTACTTC.

The chain employs TRBV4-3 and TRBJ1-2; D gene ambiguous. V was pared by 4 bases and J by 1 base, with 10 bases between. The CDR3 is 14 amino acids. Germline-derived CDR1 and CDR2 are LGHNA and YSLEER. CDR3 amino acids: CASSLGFSNYGYTF. The CDR3 DNA is TGCGCCAGCAGCCTGGGGTTCAGTAACTATGGCTACACCTTC.

The chain joins TRBV7-2 to TRBJ1-4; TRBD1 matches at 7 bases. This CDR3 region has 13 residues. Germline loops: CDR1 SGHTA, CDR2 FQGNSA. V lost 7 bases to trimming and J lost 8 bases; unmatched junction nucleotides: 7. The CDR3 sequence: CASTETGYEKLFF. The DNA for the CDR3 is TGTGCCAGCACTGAGACAGGGTACGAAAAACTGTTTTTT.

The chain uses TRBV11-1 and TRBJ1-4; D unresolved. The V gene's germline CDR1 is SGHAT and CDR2 FQDESV (reference sequence). The CDR3 length is 13 residues. V dropped 3 bases and J dropped 6 bases, with 8 bases sitting between them. For the CDR3, the DNA is TGTGCCAGCAGCTTGGGGTCCCATGAAAAACTGTTTTTT. Translation: CASSLGSHEKLFF.

The rearrangement links TRBV7-2 to TRBJ1-1, with D hard to call. V was trimmed by 2 bases and J by 0 bases, leaving 10 bases between them. Germline CDR1 is SGHTA and CDR2 is FQGNSA. The CDR3 length is 15 residues. This CDR3 reads CASSLRTSLNTEAFF. CDR3 coding DNA: TGTGCCAGCAGCTTACGGACCAGCCTGAACACTGAAGCTTTCTTT.

The chain uses TRBV6-4 and TRBJ2-3, with 7 bases that match TRBD1. V shed 0 bases and J 0 bases; nucleotides not matched to a gene: 3. Germline lookup yields CDR1 MRHNA and CDR2 SNTAGT. The CDR3 runs 16 residues. The CDR3 sequence is CASSDSGQPSTDTQYF. CDR3 DNA: TGTGCCAGCAGTGACTCGGGACAGCCTAGCACAGATACGCAGTATTTT.

This chain links TRBV7-2 with TRBJ2-7, with D perhaps matching TRBD1 (6 bases). V dropped 4 bases and J dropped 3 bases, with 16 bases sitting between them. The CDR3 sequence is 15 residues long. Germline V CDR1 and CDR2: SGHTA, FQGNSA. The CDR3 bases are TGTGCCAGCAGCTCGTCGTTACAGGGTTTCTACGAGCAGTACTTC. Translated: CASSSSLQGFYEQYF.